These T cell receptor beta chains were read from a single sample in a study of blood T cell repertoires in COVID-19. Here immunoSEQ multiplex PCR was the method, and the copy in TCRdb shows in-frame clones only, minus some. Of tens of thousands of clones in the sample, around 90% were seen once. The sequenced material came from peripheral blood. These receptor sequences come from a man aged 55 to 70 with acute or convalescent COVID-19. Both conserved end residues are trimmed from each CDR3. The order of the fields is V gene, J gene, CDR3 length, D gene, CDR3 protein. D genes are given only for firm matches.

TRBV5-4,TRBJ2-1,15,TRBD2,ASRPNPTTSGKPQEF
TRBV4-2,TRBJ2-3,10,-,ASSQDLDTQY
TRBV11-2,TRBJ2-7,13,-,ASSSRMGRTYEQY
TRBV19,TRBJ2-1,16,TRBD2,ASSIGLRGLAGGSEQF
TRBV7-9,TRBJ1-1,16,TRBD1,ASSRNLRDRGVYTEAF
TRBV28,TRBJ1-1,10,-,ASSLPKTEAF
TRBV5-1,TRBJ2-3,15,TRBD2,ASSLGTSGPSTDTQY
TRBV27,TRBJ1-5,12,TRBD1,ASSFQGANQPQH
TRBV29-1,TRBJ1-5,12,-,SVSGSSNNQPQH
TRBV7-6,TRBJ1-6,15,TRBD1,ASSLGGDRTFVSPLH
TRBV9,TRBJ2-3,12,-,ASSPGLQVDTQY
TRBV28,TRBJ1-3,14,-,ASRPRGRRSGNTIY
TRBV5-1,TRBJ2-2,11,TRBD1,ASSVQGHGELF
TRBV28,TRBJ1-5,14,-,ASSSGGAVTNQPQH
TRBV2,TRBJ2-2,12,-,ASSEARGSGELF
TRBV18,TRBJ1-5,15,-,ASSETTGLLSNQPQH